Below, 5 T cell receptor beta chains from the same sample are listed, as sequenced in a study of tissue T cells after allogeneic stem cell transplantation. Only in-frame clones appear in the TCRdb table, and some are missing; sequencing was by immunoSEQ multiplex PCR. The table records 7,000 to 8,500 clones, 50% of them present only once. Specified time point: mouse harvest day 7 after allogeneic transplant. The graft held 10^6 splenic CD5+ T cells and 10^7 T-cell-depleted bone marrow cells. Material for sequencing was lymph node tissue. All receptors come from a female BALB/c mouse given C57BL/6 T cells with graft-versus-host disease after an allogeneic hematopoietic cell transplant.

In the case of this clone: Gene names are the mouse ones. The read comes to an end 1 residue before the CDR3 does, leaving the germline J gene to fill in the end. This chain joins TRBV26 and TRBJ2-3, with D possibly being TRBD2 (6 bases). The germline V and J ends were trimmed by 6 bases and 2 bases, with 12 bases remaining between them. Per the germline V gene, CDR1 is KGHPV and CDR2 is FQNQEV (reference sequence). The CDR3 spans 14 residues. The sequenced part of the CDR3 DNA is TGTGCCAGCAGCCGGGACTTTTTTGCAGAAACGCTGTAT. Amino acids: CASSRDFFAETLY. The whole CDR3 sequence reads CASSRDFFAETLYF.

Worth noting for this clone: Gene names are mouse gene names. CDR3 DNA, as far as it was read: TGTGCCAGCAGTCGACAGGGGAGGGGCAACGAAAGATTATTT. It encodes CASSRQGRGNERLF. The whole CDR3 protein reads CASSRQGRGNERLFF. The chain employs TRBV26 and TRBJ1-4; 8 nucleotides agree with TRBD1. The read falls 1 residue short of the CDR3 end, and the missing part is taken from the germline J gene. Unmatched junction bases numbered 5, after V lost 4 bases and J lost 4 bases. The CDR3 runs 15 residues. Germline CDR1 and CDR2: KGHPV and FQNQEV (reference sequence).

Details on this clone: Each gene name is a mouse one. The CDR3 end lies 1 residue beyond the end of the read and is filled in from the germline J gene. The gene calls are TRBV3 and TRBJ2-3, with a tentative D call TRBD1 (5 bases). Trimming took off 5 bases at V and 0 bases at J, with 12 bases between the two ends. The germline gives CDR1 SNHLY, CDR2 FYNGKV (reference sequence). The CDR3 consists of 15 residues. CDR3 sequence: CASSPRQGSAETLYF. The sequenced CDR3 bases are TGTGCCAGCAGCCCCCGCCAGGGAAGTGCAGAAACGCTGTAT.

This clone was seen more than once but under ten times. The genes and germline here are from mouse. The sequence runs out 1 residue before the end of the CDR3; the remainder is reconstructed from the germline J gene. The chain joins TRBV12-1 to TRBJ2-5, with a tentative D call TRBD1 (6 bases). Per the germline V gene, CDR1 is SGHSN and CDR2 is HYEKVE. The CDR3 length is 13 residues. V was clipped by 1 base and J by 3 bases, with 7 bases between them. The covered CDR3 bases are TGTGCCAGCTCTCTGGGACAACAAGACACCCAGTAC. Its protein product is CASSLGQQDTQY. The whole CDR3 protein is CASSLGQQDTQYF.

A remark on this clone: Germline and genes here are mouse. The CDR3 goes on 1 residue after the read ends, and that part is filled in from the germline J gene. This rearrangement joins TRBV2 to TRBJ1-6; TRBD1 might be the D (5 bases). TRBJ1-6 qualifies as an ORF whose function is uncertain. Trimming took 0 bases from V and 5 from J, leaving 8 bases between them. Germline V CDR1 and CDR2: LGHNA, YSYQKL. The length of the CDR3 is 15 residues. This CDR3 reads CASSQDWTNNSPLYF. Incomplete CDR3 DNA: TGTGCCAGCAGCCAAGATTGGACAAATAATTCGCCCCTCTAC.